These 30 T cell receptor beta chains originate from one sample sequenced in a study. TCRdb analysed the RT-PCR reads with MiXCR anew, one entry per CDR3 protein. The table has about 680,000 distinct CDR3 sequences, over 12% seen once. Sequenced material: memory CD4+ T cells from blood. The origin of the receptors is a female donor in good health, serving as a healthy control.

The chain links TRBV7-9 to TRBJ2-3; possibly TRBD2 for D (5 bases). This CDR3 contains 15 residues. Trimming pared 6 bases from V and 4 bases from J, leaving 17 bases between. The germline gives CDR1 SEHNR, CDR2 FQNEAQ (reference sequence). The CDR3 loop is CASRERGSLSDTQYF. In nucleotides, the CDR3 is TGTGCCAGCAGGGAGAGAGGGTCACTGTCAGATACGCAGTATTTT. The full variable domain, rest sourced from reference TRBV7-9 and TRBJ2-3, is DTGVSQNPRHKITKRGQNVTFRCDPISEHNRLYWYRQTLGQGPEFLTYFQNEAQLEKSRLLSDRFSAERPKGSFSTLEIQRTEQGDSAMYLCASRERGSLSDTQYFGPGTRLTVL.

This chain connects TRBV3-1 to TRBJ1-1; D is unresolved. V dropped 6 bases and J dropped 6 bases, with 17 bases sitting between them. The V gene's germline CDR1 is LGHDT and CDR2 YNNKEL (reference sequence). CDR3 length: 14 residues. The chain's CDR3 is CASSYGTGESEAFF. CDR3 bases: TGTGCCAGCAGTTACGGTACTGGTGAGTCTGAAGCTTTCTTT.

This clonotype was detected many times. The chain joins TRBV29-1 to TRBJ2-7; 10 bases are shared with TRBD1. The CDR3 spans 13 residues. V was pared by 7 bases and J by 3 bases, with 6 bases of the junction left unmatched. Germline CDR1 is SQVTM and CDR2 is ANQGSEA. Here the CDR3 DNA reads TGCAGCGGTGGACAGGGGGGGATCTACGAGCAGTACTTC. Translating it yields CSGGQGGIYEQYF.

The CDR3 loop is CASTLGGTYNEQFF. The CDR3 DNA is TGTGCCAGCACCCTTGGGGGTACCTACAATGAGCAGTTCTTC. J is TRBJ2-1 and V is TRBV27; either TRBD1 or TRBD2 may fit D (5 bases each). The V gene lost 7 bases and the J gene lost 2 bases, with 12 bases spanning the gap. This CDR3 region has 14 residues. Per germline, CDR1 MNHEY and CDR2 SMNVEV (reference sequence).

In this sample, this clonotype turned up a few times. The CDR3 loop reads CSAREFTGGRWTEQFF. The DNA of the CDR3 is TGCAGTGCTAGAGAATTTACGGGAGGGCGCTGGACTGAGCAGTTCTTC. This chain connects TRBV20-1 to TRBJ2-1, with TRBD2 matching 8 bases. Germline-derived CDR1 and CDR2 are DFQATT and SNEGSKA (reference sequence). CDR3 length: 16 residues. Trimming at V came to 0 bases and at J to 9 bases, leaving 13 bases not matched to a gene.

The sample holds a few counts of this clonotype. The chain is built from TRBV10-3 and TRBJ2-7, with D possibly being TRBD2 (6 bases). Germline V CDR1 and CDR2: ENHRY, SYGVKD. With 2 bases removed from V and 9 bases from J, the gap between germline ends came to 20 bases. The CDR3 sequence is 15 residues long. CDR3 bases: TGTGCCATCAGTGAGCCCCGGACTCTGGTTAGCGGGCAGTACTTC. This codes for CAISEPRTLVSGQYF.

This clonotype was found many times. CDR3 coding DNA: TGTGCCAGCAGTTCATCACGTGGGGACAGGGTCTCCTACGAGCAGTACTTC. Protein product: CASSSSRGDRVSYEQYF. The chain combines TRBV27 with TRBJ2-7; 9 bases fit TRBD1. Germline V CDR1 and CDR2: MNHEY, SMNVEV (reference sequence). Trimming removed 4 bases from V and 0 bases from J; junction bases left unmatched: 10. The CDR3 spans 17 residues.

This clonotype was counted a few times. The rearrangement links TRBV5-1 to TRBJ2-2; TRBD1 might be the D (6 bases). The CDR3 spans 14 residues. Germline CDR1 is SGHRS and CDR2 is YFSETQ. Trimming left V 4 bases short and J 6 bases short, with 13 bases between. The CDR3 DNA sequence: TGCGCCAGCAGCCAACAGGGAACATCCGGGGAGCTGTTTTTT. This codes for CASSQQGTSGELFF.

This clonotype was seen at least ten times. This chain uses TRBV5-8 with TRBJ2-5; 7 bases match TRBD2. J lost 0 bases, V lost 0 bases, and 5 bases had no gene match. The CDR3 sequence is 16 residues long. The germline V gene encodes CDR1 SGHTS and CDR2 YDEGEE. CDR3 DNA: TGTGCCAGCAGCTTGGTTAACGGGAGGTACCAAGAGACCCAGTACTTC. Translating it yields CASSLVNGRYQETQYF.

This clonotype was recorded a few times. The rearrangement joins TRBV20-1 to TRBJ2-5; maybe TRBD2 (6 bases). The CDR3 totals 15 residues. Germline CDR1 is DFQATT and CDR2 is SNEGSKA (reference sequence). V was shortened by 5 bases and J by 1 base, with 17 bases between the two germline ends. The CDR3 is CSAAQFREPQETQYF. The CDR3 DNA follows: TGCAGTGCTGCCCAATTCCGGGAGCCCCAAGAGACCCAGTACTTC.

As regards this clonotype: One end of the junction fails to match germline, which may point to a read error. DNA for the CDR3: TGTGCTAGCAGCAATAGCGGGGGATGGGAGACCCAGTACTTC. Translation gives CASSNSGGWETQYF. The chain couples TRBV7-7 to TRBJ2-5, with 9 nucleotides matching TRBD2. CDR3 length: 14 residues. Looked up from germline, CDR1 is SSHAT and CDR2 is FNYEAQ (reference sequence).

The chain couples TRBV20-1 to TRBJ1-5; D is uncertain. The CDR3 totals 14 residues. Deletions cut 1 base from V and 4 bases from J, with 11 bases between. The germline gives CDR1 DFQATT, CDR2 SNEGSKA (reference sequence). The CDR3 region is CSARGWQPNQPQHF. In DNA form, the CDR3 reads TGCAGTGCTAGAGGGTGGCAGCCGAATCAGCCCCAGCATTTT.

This clonotype has ten or more counts. The chain is built from TRBV20-1 and TRBJ2-3; D is ambiguous. CDR1 is DFQATT, CDR2 SNEGSKA, per germline (reference sequence). V lost 6 bases to trimming and J lost 2 bases, with 12 bases between them. CDR3 length equals 13 residues. CDR3 in DNA: TGCAGTGCCCCCATGACATCCACAGATACGCAGTATTTT. Its translation: CSAPMTSTDTQYF.

This clonotype came up a few times. The rearrangement joins TRBV5-1 to TRBJ2-7, with a possible D match to TRBD1 (6 bases). The germline V gene has CDR1 SGHRS and CDR2 YFSETQ. Trimming left V 4 bases short and J 0 bases short, with 14 bases between. The length of the CDR3 is 15 residues. This CDR3 is CASSGTGLRSYEQYF. The CDR3 DNA sequence: TGCGCCAGCAGCGGAACAGGGTTACGCTCCTACGAGCAGTACTTC.

This sequence joins TRBV20-1 and TRBJ2-7; D possibly corresponds to TRBD2 (6 bases). This CDR3 is 14 amino acids long. Trimming took 5 bases from V and 3 from J, leaving 17 bases between them. Germline values: CDR1 DFQATT, CDR2 SNEGSKA (reference sequence). This chain's CDR3 is CSAYLPGTRYEQYF. CDR3 nucleotide sequence: TGCAGTGCTTACCTTCCCGGGACTCGCTACGAGCAGTACTTC.

This clonotype has a handful of counts. The chain recombines TRBV30 with TRBJ2-1; D uncertain. Germline values: CDR1 GTSNPN, CDR2 SVGIG (reference sequence). The CDR3 runs to 11 residues. Trimming left V 7 bases short and J 3 bases short, with 7 bases between. Written as DNA, the CDR3 is TGTGCCTCCGAATTCTACAATGAGCAGTTCTTC. It translates to CASEFYNEQFF.

The rearrangement links TRBV20-1 to TRBJ1-1; 8 nucleotides agree with TRBD1. The germline gives CDR1 DFQATT, CDR2 SNEGSKA (reference sequence). CDR3 size: 14 residues. V lost 2 bases, J lost 2 bases, and 4 bases stayed unmatched. The CDR3 sequence: CSARRQGYNTEAFF. The CDR3 DNA is TGCAGTGCTAGACGACAGGGGTATAACACTGAAGCTTTCTTT.

The rearrangement links TRBV6-2 or TRBV6-3 to TRBJ2-1, with TRBD1 matching 9 bases. CDR1 MNHEY and CDR2 SVGEGT come from the germline V gene. There are 13 residues in the CDR3. Trimming took 9 bases from V and 6 from J; bases not matched to a gene: 6. The CDR3 region is CASRDRDFNEQFF. The CDR3 nucleotides read TGTGCCAGTAGGGACAGGGATTTCAATGAGCAGTTCTTC.

This rearrangement joins TRBV18 to TRBJ1-1, with 7 bases aligning to TRBD1. The CDR3 loop spans 14 amino acids. Per germline, CDR1 KGHSH and CDR2 LQKENI. V shed 3 bases, J shed 4 bases, and the junction held 5 bases outside the gene matches. As DNA, the CDR3 is TGTGCCAGCTCACCGAGACAGGGTTTCACTGAAGCTTTCTTT. The encoded protein is CASSPRQGFTEAFF.

This clonotype was found many times. The chain is built from TRBV4-3 and TRBJ2-3, with D possibly being TRBD2 (5 bases). V was trimmed by 1 base and J by 0 bases, leaving 8 bases between them. The CDR3 runs 15 residues. CDR1 LGHNA and CDR2 YSLEER come from the germline V gene. The CDR3 nucleotides read TGCGCCAGCAGCCAAGGCGGGTATAGCACAGATACGCAGTATTTT. It codes for CASSQGGYSTDTQYF.

This clonotype has a count of ten or more. The DNA of the CDR3 is TGTGCCAGCAGCCGATCGGCCGATTCACCCCTCCACTTT. Translated: CASSRSADSPLHF. V and J are TRBV12-3 or TRBV12-4 and TRBJ1-6; D is undetermined. The CDR3 sequence is 13 residues long. V lost 6 bases, J lost 8 bases, and 11 bases lay in between.

This clonotype occurred many times. This sequence joins TRBV5-1 and TRBJ2-1; 12 bases map to TRBD1. This CDR3 contains 16 residues. The junction had 4 bases not matched to a gene; V was cut back by 4 bases and J by 2 bases. Germline CDR1 is SGHRS and CDR2 is YFSETQ. CDR3 amino acids: CASSPGTGGPYNEQFF. Here the CDR3 DNA reads TGCGCCAGCAGCCCCGGGACAGGGGGCCCCTACAATGAGCAGTTCTTC.

There are many counts of this clonotype. The chain recombines TRBV5-1 with TRBJ1-1; D unresolved. Germline lookup yields CDR1 SGHRS and CDR2 YFSETQ. CDR3 length: 15 amino acids. V was cut by 3 bases and J by 1 base, with 13 bases left in between. As DNA, the CDR3 is TGCGCCAGCAGCTCCCAAGGACTGGGGAACACTGAAGCTTTCTTT. Translated, it gives CASSSQGLGNTEAFF.

In this sample, this clonotype turned up a few times. V and J are TRBV29-1 and TRBJ2-2; 8 positions agree with TRBD1. The CDR3 runs 17 residues. Germline-derived CDR1 and CDR2 are SQVTM and ANQGSEA. V dropped 0 bases and J dropped 5; count of bases not matched to a gene: 11. CDR3 region: CSVEEGQGDSHTGELFF. The CDR3 bases are TGCAGCGTTGAAGAAGGACAGGGAGACTCCCATACCGGGGAGCTGTTTTTT.

The CDR3 DNA is TGCGCCAGCAGCTTTGACAGGGTGAGGTCAGATACGCAGTATTTT. Amino acid sequence: CASSFDRVRSDTQYF. The chain uses TRBV5-1 and TRBJ2-3; TRBD1 matches 7 bases. This CDR3 comprises 15 residues. Trimming took 2 bases from V and 4 from J; bases not matched to a gene: 7. Germline V gives CDR1 SGHRS, CDR2 YFSETQ.

The chain is built from TRBV5-1 and TRBJ1-3; D is undetermined. Germline values: CDR1 SGHRS, CDR2 YFSETQ. This CDR3 is built from 15 residues. Trimming shortened V by 0 bases and J by 0 bases, and 7 bases separated the two germline ends. CDR3 region: CASSLVEISGNTIYF. The CDR3 nucleotides read TGCGCCAGCAGCTTGGTTGAAATCTCTGGAAACACCATATATTTT.

This clonotype was found once. The gene calls are TRBV4-3 and TRBJ2-3; D uncertain. The germline gives CDR1 LGHNA, CDR2 YSLEER. This CDR3 has 15 residues. V lost 1 base, J lost 5 bases, and 13 bases lay in between. Written as DNA, the CDR3 is TGCGCCAGCAGCCAAGTTCGCGGAGCCGGAGATACGCAGTATTTT. It specifies CASSQVRGAGDTQYF.

This chain links TRBV12-3 or TRBV12-4 with TRBJ2-3; D gene unclear. V gave up 2 bases and J gave up 1 base, with 10 bases separating them. This CDR3 spans 15 amino acids. The CDR3 sequence is CASSLSSLGTDTQYF. CDR3 bases: TGTGCCAGCAGTTTATCCTCCCTTGGCACAGATACGCAGTATTTT.

This clonotype was counted ten times or more. CDR3 in amino acids: CASSSLRGSSGTYEQYF. Here the CDR3 DNA reads TGTGCCAGCAGTTCCCTCCGGGGGTCTAGCGGAACCTACGAGCAGTACTTC. This chain joins TRBV27 and TRBJ2-7; 7 nucleotides agree with TRBD2. This CDR3 comprises 17 residues. J gave up 2 bases and V 4 bases, and 14 bases lay outside the gene matches. Germline V gene sequence: CDR1 MNHEY, CDR2 SMNVEV (reference sequence).

The chain combines TRBV4-2 with TRBJ2-1, with 8 bases that match TRBD2. Germline V lookup: CDR1 LGHNA, CDR2 YNFKEQ. Unmatched junction bases numbered 15, after V lost 8 bases and J lost 6 bases. The CDR3 has 16 amino acids. The DNA for the CDR3 is TGTGCCAGCCAAGATGGCAGCGGGAGTTCGGGCAATGAGCAGTTCTTC. Protein sequence: CASQDGSGSSGNEQFF.